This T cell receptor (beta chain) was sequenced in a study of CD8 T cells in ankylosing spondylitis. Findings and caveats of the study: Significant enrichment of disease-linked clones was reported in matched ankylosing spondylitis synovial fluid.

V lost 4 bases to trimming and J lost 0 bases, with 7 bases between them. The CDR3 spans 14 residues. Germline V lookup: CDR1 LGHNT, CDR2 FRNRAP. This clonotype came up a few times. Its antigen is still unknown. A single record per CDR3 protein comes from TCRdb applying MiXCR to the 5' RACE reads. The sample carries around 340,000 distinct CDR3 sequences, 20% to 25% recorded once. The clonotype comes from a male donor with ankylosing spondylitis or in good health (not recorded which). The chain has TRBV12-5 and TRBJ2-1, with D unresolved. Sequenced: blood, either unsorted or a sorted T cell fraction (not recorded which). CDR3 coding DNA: TGTGCTAGTGGTTCCGGTCTCTCCTACAATGAGCAGTTCTTC. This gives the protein CASGSGLSYNEQFF.